One T cell receptor beta chain is described in this entry. Its antigen is currently not known. Base qualities are not recorded, but no much larger clone differs from it by a single base. This sample is drawn from a study of shared clonotypes between healthy human individuals (TCRdb year 2020). Turning to the overall study: The cohort comprised a couple of women and three men aged 18 to 49 years. Per donor, three plates each were used for CD4 naive and CD4 memory, two for CD8 naive, and one for CD8 memory. To estimate repertoire size and how much clonotypes are shared between individuals, the study performed deep sequencing of blood TCR repertoires from roughly five healthy adults. To increase sequencing depth and limit assay-specific biases, different laboratories used diverse techniques to prepare libraries and sequence TCR repertoires. Per donor, leukapheresis produced somewhere between about 0.94 and 8.9 billion PBMCs. On the study overall, not on this receptor specifically: Naive subsets generally had larger estimated clonotype richness than memory subsets did. Sampling was limited to blood, and TCR repertoires in tissue likely differ from TCR repertoires in blood. Higher generation probabilities were observed for clonotypes shared by all four sorted-subset donors than for non-shared clonotypes. Pairwise subsampling led to the expectation that sequencing depth would affect the degree of clonotype sharing among donors. Even with the large sequencing depth, rarefaction of the sorted-subset datasets indicated that sequencing was incomplete. Sharing across several donors was observed for about 5% of naive CD4, 3% to 3.5% of naive CD8, 2% to 2.5% of memory CD4, and less than 0.45% of memory CD8 clonotypes. The genetic and exposure-history diversity represented was limited by the small number of donors.

For the CD8 naive samples, CD45RO-negative cells were positively selected for CCR7, yielding a CD45RA+CCR7+ population from which TemRA cells were excluded. Donors were healthy HIV-negative adults with no recently reported acute infections or vaccinations. Every donor was a Caucasian adult living in Nashville, Tennessee, USA. After blood collection by leukapheresis, PBMCs were isolated using Ficoll-Histopaque density gradient centrifugation and then cryopreserved in the vapor phase of liquid nitrogen. Analytical flow cytometry was used to check the purity and quantity of every magnetically sorted T cell population. Genomic DNA was isolated from each sorted fraction and quantified by UV absorbance on a Nanodrop 2000c. For CDR1 and CDR2, the germline V gene lists LGHNA and YNFKEQ. Trimming at the junction amounts to 4 bases on V and 5 bases on J, and the germline ends lie 18 bases apart. Inclusive of the bounding cysteine and phenylalanine, the CDR3 is 16 residues long. CDR3 DNA only is kept here, 48 bases in frame from base 1.

TCR CDR3 regions were amplified from genomic DNA by multiplex PCR using the deep immunoSEQ assay. Genomic DNA extracted from each cell subset was distributed evenly over all wells of several immunoSEQ 96-well plates, and each plate served as one replicate. For sorted subsets, approximately 190 ng of genomic DNA, equivalent to around 30,000 T cell genomes, went into each replicate PCR. Purified libraries were quantified with a Qubit 3.0 fluorometer, sized on a Bioanalyzer 2100, and re-quantified with the KAPA Library Quantification kit. Each immunoSEQ 96-well plate was sequenced on its own single-read 150-cycle Illumina NextSeq 550 flow cell. The study's processing was this. Because only junctional sequences without quality scores were contained in the immunoSEQ output, filtering matching that applied to full-length reads could not be performed. To assign V/J genes and CDR3, sequences were annotated using PyIR, a Python wrapper for IgBLAST v1.9, with IMGT germline references. Any read was removed if the V/J assignment was weak (E-value above 1e-6), the CDR3 was missing, or the read contained stop codons, out-of-frame junctions, or ambiguous translated residues. V3J clonotypes were defined by identical inferred V gene, J gene, and CDR3 amino acid sequence. Percentage overlap between repertoires was calculated by dividing the number of shared unique clonotypes by the size of the smaller repertoire. Three approaches were used to assess repertoire richness: RTK rarefaction, the Chao1 estimator, and Recon v2.1 estimates of unobserved clonotypes. Generation probabilities for all TCRbeta clonotypes obtained by the gDNA method from a few donors were computed using OLGA. Here the immuneACCESS table is served through TCRdb, limited to in-frame sequences with V and J called. Missing clones are a known gap in these copies; in checked studies unresolved V genes cover under half, and the rest lacks a known reason. Clonal size and the V and J genes are those of that table, whereas D and trimming came from the DNA. Here the sample has some 630,000 clones; roughly 95% occur a single time. Approximately 0.12% of the sample rests with the top ten.

This TCR was sampled from a woman younger than 45 in good health. The chain links TRBV4-2 with TRBJ2-1, with a tentative D gene TRBD1 over 5 matching bases. The source material was naive CD8+ T cells sorted from blood. Explained via the paper, the cell subset or site label denotes: CD45RA+CCR7+. The DNA is as follows: TGTGCCAGCAGCCCGCCTCAGGGTAGGTCCAACAATGAGCAGTTCTTC. Its translation reads: CASSPPQGRSNNEQFF.